This TCR beta chain was sequenced in a study of Ad26.COV2.S vaccination and SARS-CoV-2 variants. General study points: From the TCR breadth and depth analyses, total T cell responses may have been underestimated. Spike-specific TCR breadth ran higher among vaccine recipients than placebo recipients. Post-vaccination breadth of spike-specific CD8+ and CD4+ T cell responses was reportedly substantial.

The CDR3 runs to 14 residues. V was trimmed by 4 bases and J by 6 bases, leaving 10 bases between them. Looked up from germline, CDR1 is MNHEY and CDR2 is SVGAGI. For this clone: Its cognate antigen is unknown.

Measured with immunoSEQ multiplex PCR; TCRdb has only the in-frame clones, and not every one. The profile shows under 150,000 clones, 70% to 90% of them singletons. This clonotype was sampled from a human donor who had recovered from COVID-19. The rearrangement joins TRBV6-5 to TRBJ1-6, with D tentatively TRBD1 (6 bases). The sample here was peripheral blood, taken after recovery from COVID-19. The CDR3: CASSWPGANSPLHF. As DNA, the CDR3 is TGTGCCAGCAGTTGGCCGGGGGCTAATTCACCCCTCCACTTT.